The 25 T cell receptor beta chains in this list originate from one sample, sequenced in a study of T cells after yellow fever vaccination. TCRdb re-called the 5' RACE reads with MiXCR, one entry per CDR3 protein. The top ten hold around 35% of the sample, which has some 150,000 distinct CDR3 sequences, roughly 9% seen once. The material sequenced was CD8+ T cells sorted from PBMCs, taken 45 days after the yellow fever booster vaccination. These receptors were obtained from a man aged 18 to 30 who received the YFV17D yellow fever vaccine.

The CDR3 DNA follows: TGTGCCACCAGTGGCAGAGACGACCTTAATAGCAATCAGCCCCAGCATTTT. It specifies CATSGRDDLNSNQPQHF. The V gene is TRBV24-1, the J gene TRBJ1-5; D remains unclear. Germline assignment: CDR1 KGHDR and CDR2 SFDVKD. CDR3 length: 17 residues. Trimming took 5 bases from V and 0 from J, leaving 16 bases between them.

The chain recombines TRBV7-8 with TRBJ2-3; D gene ambiguous. The germline V gene encodes CDR1 SGHVS and CDR2 FQNEAQ. V was trimmed by 1 base and J by 1 base, leaving 12 bases between them. The CDR3 runs 16 residues. The CDR3 coding sequence is TGTGCCAGCAGCTTAGGGTCAGTGCATCGCACAGATACGCAGTATTTT. This gives the protein CASSLGSVHRTDTQYF.

This clonotype was seen ten or more times. This chain joins TRBV27 and TRBJ1-2; 9 positions agree with TRBD1. With V trimmed by 3 bases and J by 7 bases, 9 bases remained unmatched. Germline-derived CDR1 and CDR2 are MNHEY and SMNVEV (reference sequence). The CDR3 has 15 residues. CDR3 nucleotide sequence: TGTGCCAGCAGTTTCACAAGGACAGGGGAGTTTGGCTACACCTTC. It translates to CASSFTRTGEFGYTF.

This clonotype was seen a handful of times. The chain carries TRBV7-9 and TRBJ1-6; no definite D call. The germline V gene has CDR1 SEHNR and CDR2 FQNEAQ (reference sequence). Trimming took off 8 bases at V and 10 bases at J, with 12 bases between the two ends. The CDR3 is made up of 12 amino acids. The CDR3 loop is CASRGGGSPLHF. The DNA for the CDR3 is TGTGCCAGCCGAGGCGGTGGATCACCCCTCCACTTT.

This chain connects TRBV7-2 to TRBJ2-3; 9 positions match TRBD2. V was clipped by 1 base and J by 2 bases; unmatched bases: 10. The germline V gene has CDR1 SGHTA and CDR2 FQGNSA. This CDR3 has 18 amino acids. The CDR3 loop is CASSLVVGSGGYTDTQYF. CDR3 in DNA: TGTGCCAGCAGCTTAGTTGTGGGTAGCGGGGGATACACAGATACGCAGTATTTT. Filled out from reference TRBV7-2 and TRBJ2-3, the complete variable domain reads GAGVSQSPSNKVTEKGKDVELRCDPISGHTALYWYRQSLGQGLEFLIYFQGNSAPDKSGLPSDRFSAERTGGSVSTLTIQRTQQEDSAVYLCASSLVVGSGGYTDTQYFGPGTRLTVL.

This clonotype has more than one count but fewer than ten. This chain connects TRBV20-1 to TRBJ1-5, with no clear D. Germline CDR1 DFQATT, CDR2 SNEGSKA (reference sequence). Trimming pared 5 bases from V and 0 bases from J, leaving 14 bases between. The CDR3 is 15 residues long. The CDR3 region has the DNA TGCAGTGCTCAGATAAGTACAGCTAGCAATCAGCCCCAGCATTTT. It translates to CSAQISTASNQPQHF.

The rearrangement uses TRBV4-1 and TRBJ1-3; maybe TRBD1 (5 bases). This CDR3 is built from 15 residues. Trimming shortened V by 4 bases and J by 0 bases, and 10 bases separated the two germline ends. The germline CDR1 and CDR2 sequences are MGHRA and YSYEKL. In DNA form, the CDR3 reads TGCGCCAGCAGCCCGGGGCCTTCCTCTGGAAACACCATATATTTT. This codes for CASSPGPSSGNTIYF.

This clonotype was counted a few times. V and J are TRBV4-2 and TRBJ2-5; TRBD1 might be the D (8 bases). CDR3 length: 22 residues. The germline V gene has CDR1 LGHNA and CDR2 YNFKEQ. The V end was cut by 6 bases, the J end by 2 bases, with 37 bases between. The CDR3 DNA reads as TGTGCCAGCAGTTCCGACACTAACCTCAGGGGGGGGGACAGGTTGGGACAAGAGACCCAGTACTTC. It is translated as CASSSDTNLRGGDRLGQETQYF.

In this sample, this clonotype turned up a few times. J is TRBJ2-1 and V is TRBV18; 8 nucleotides agree with TRBD1. V lost 6 bases, J lost 8 bases, and 9 bases stayed unmatched. CDR3 size: 14 residues. CDR1 and CDR2 (germline): KGHSH, LQKENI. CDR3 in DNA: TGTGCCAGCTCCCTAGGTAACAGGGGGTATGAGCAGTTCTTC. Its translation: CASSLGNRGYEQFF.

This clonotype was recorded many times. The chain recombines TRBV4-1 with TRBJ2-1; TRBD2 agrees at 9 bases. This CDR3 is 15 amino acids long. In germline, CDR1 is MGHRA, CDR2 YSYEKL. J lost 10 bases, V lost 4 bases, and 11 bases had no gene match. The CDR3 coding sequence is TGCGCCAGCAGCCCTCGATCTAGCGGGGTCAAGGAGCAGTTCTTC. The encoded protein is CASSPRSSGVKEQFF.

There are a few counts of this clonotype. The chain employs TRBV11-3 and TRBJ1-4; D gene uncertain. The CDR3 length is 13 residues. The germline V gene has CDR1 SGHNT and CDR2 YENEEA. CDR3 loop: CARSTGMVWKLFF. CDR3 nucleotide sequence: TGTGCGAGATCAACCGGAATGGTCTGGAAACTGTTTTTT. Full variable domain (remainder filled in from reference TRBV11-3 and TRBJ1-4): EAGVVQSPRYKIIEKKQPVAFWCNPISGHNTLYWYLQNLGQGPELLIRYENEEAVDDSQLPKDRFSAERLKGVDSTLKIQPAELGDSAVYLCARSTGMVWKLFFGSGTQLSVL.

This rearrangement joins TRBV6-2 or TRBV6-3 to TRBJ2-4, with no clear D. Per germline, CDR1 MNHEY and CDR2 SVGEGT. V shed 3 bases and J shed 11 bases, with 11 bases lying between them. The CDR3 runs to 12 residues. The CDR3: CASSYLNDVQYF. The CDR3 DNA follows: TGTGCCAGCAGTTATTTAAACGACGTTCAGTACTTC.

There are a few counts of this clonotype. V usage is TRBV29-1 and J usage is TRBJ2-1, with D tentatively TRBD1 (6 bases). CDR1 is SQVTM, CDR2 ANQGSEA, per germline. The CDR3 is 13 residues long. The V end lost 7 bases, the J end lost 6 bases, and 16 bases lay between the germline ends. Here the CDR3 reads CSARPGEGNEQFF. CDR3 coding DNA: TGCAGCGCACGCCCAGGGGAAGGCAATGAGCAGTTCTTC.

V is TRBV4-3 and J is TRBJ2-1, with D possibly TRBD1 on 6 matching bases. CDR3 length equals 15 residues. Germline V gives CDR1 LGHNA, CDR2 YSLEER. V lost 0 bases and J 7 bases, leaving 13 bases between the germline ends. This CDR3 reads CASSQDTGFRNEQFF. The CDR3, as DNA: TGCGCCAGCAGCCAAGATACAGGGTTCCGAAATGAGCAGTTCTTC.

The DNA for the CDR3 is TGCGCCAGCAGCTTGCTAGGGGGCGTGGAGCAGTACTTC. It is translated as CASSLLGGVEQYF. The chain links TRBV5-1 to TRBJ2-7; TRBD1 agrees at 7 bases. This CDR3 spans 13 amino acids. J gave up 7 bases and V 1 base, and 5 bases lay outside the gene matches. Germline V lookup: CDR1 SGHRS, CDR2 YFSETQ.

This clonotype appeared a few times. For the CDR3, the DNA is TGTGCCAGCAGCTCGATTCCGGCCACGGTGTACGAGCAGTACTTC. It specifies CASSSIPATVYEQYF. This chain uses TRBV5-4 with TRBJ2-7, with unresolved D. The germline V gene encodes CDR1 SGHNT and CDR2 YYREEE (reference sequence). V lost 3 bases and J 4 bases, leaving 17 bases between the germline ends. The CDR3 is 15 residues long.

This clonotype was found many times. This chain joins TRBV29-1 and TRBJ1-5, with 9 bases lining up with TRBD1. The CDR3 is 14 residues long. Germline lookup yields CDR1 SQVTM and CDR2 ANQGSEA. V gave up 6 bases and J gave up 4 bases; unmatched junction bases: 7. Written as DNA, the CDR3 is TGCAGCGTGGTATGGGACAGGGAAAATCAGCCCCAGCATTTT. Translation gives CSVVWDRENQPQHF.

This clonotype was found many times. The chain has TRBV25-1 and TRBJ1-3; unclear D gene. Per germline, CDR1 MGHDK and CDR2 SYGVNS. CDR3 length: 14 residues. V gave up 6 bases and J gave up 2 bases, with 11 bases separating them. The CDR3 reads CASSPGHTGNTIYF. The CDR3 DNA follows: TGTGCCAGCAGCCCCGGCCATACTGGAAACACCATATATTTT. The full variable domain, rest sourced from reference TRBV25-1 and TRBJ1-3, is EADIYQTPRYLVIGTGKKITLECSQTMGHDKMYWYQQDPGMELHLIHYSYGVNSTEKGDLSSESTVSRIRTEHFPLTLESARPSHTSQYLCASSPGHTGNTIYFGEGSWLTVV.

The chain is built from TRBV4-2 and TRBJ2-3; 8 nucleotides line up with TRBD2. The CDR3 length is 18 residues. V was clipped by 2 bases and J by 4 bases; unmatched bases: 14. Germline V gene data show CDR1 as LGHNA and CDR2 as YNFKEQ. The CDR3 DNA reads as TGTGCCAGCAGCCAACGTCCCTGGGCGGGGGGTACAGCAGATACGCAGTATTTT. Encoded protein: CASSQRPWAGGTADTQYF.

This clonotype was counted a few times. CDR3 protein: CAPRLGWRGVNTGELFF. The DNA for the CDR3 is TGTGCCCCCAGATTAGGTTGGAGGGGGGTGAACACCGGGGAGCTGTTTTTT. The chain links TRBV19 to TRBJ2-2, with D perhaps assigned TRBD1 or TRBD2 (6 bases each). The CDR3 loop spans 17 amino acids. Germline-derived CDR1 and CDR2 are LNHDA and SQIVND (reference sequence). V shed 11 bases and J shed 1 base, with 23 bases lying between them.

This chain uses TRBV28 with TRBJ2-3, with a weak D call TRBD2 (6 bases). Trimming took 4 bases from V and 4 from J, leaving 12 bases between them. The CDR3 contains 14 residues. CDR1 and CDR2 from the germline V gene are MDHEN and SYDVKM. As DNA, the CDR3 is TGTGCCAGCAGTTCTCGACTAGTCCCAGATACGCAGTATTTT. It translates to CASSSRLVPDTQYF.

This chain joins TRBV7-9 and TRBJ1-1; D uncertain. Per germline, CDR1 SEHNR and CDR2 FQNEAQ (reference sequence). V shed 1 base and J shed 1 base, with 10 bases lying between them. The CDR3 spans 15 residues. The DNA for the CDR3 is TGTGCCAGCAGCTTAGAAGGAGGACGGAACACTGAAGCTTTCTTT. Its translation is CASSLEGGRNTEAFF.

This clonotype occurred many times. The chain uses TRBV27 and TRBJ2-3; TRBD2 matches at 10 bases. The germline CDR1 and CDR2 sequences are MNHEY and SMNVEV (reference sequence). The CDR3 contains 14 residues. Losses at the gene ends were 7 bases for V and 2 bases for J; bases not matched to a gene: 3. CDR3 nucleotides: TGTGCCAGCAACCTAGCGGGGGCCACAGATACGCAGTATTTT. Translating gives CASNLAGATDTQYF.

The rearrangement joins TRBV10-2 to TRBJ2-6, with D unresolved. The CDR3 runs 15 residues. Germline V CDR1 and CDR2: WSHSY, SAAADI. Trimming removed 3 bases from V and 1 base from J, with 7 bases in between. The CDR3 here is CASSDLESGANVLTF. As DNA, the CDR3 is TGCGCCAGCAGTGATCTGGAATCTGGGGCCAACGTCCTGACTTTC.

J is TRBJ2-5 and V is TRBV7-2; 9 bases are shared with TRBD2. The CDR3 loop spans 17 amino acids. The germline gives CDR1 SGHTA, CDR2 FQGNSA. The V and J ends lost 2 bases and 2 bases, in that order; junction bases with no gene match: 9. The CDR3 sequence: CASSLSLAGPIQETQYF. The CDR3 bases are TGTGCCAGCAGCTTAAGTCTAGCGGGGCCGATTCAAGAGACCCAGTACTTC.